The 26 T cell receptor beta chains below were found in one sample sequenced in a study of early T cells in non-severe SARS-CoV-2 infection. One entry per CDR3 protein, called by TCRdb with MiXCR from the 5' RACE reads. The sample lists approximately 50,000 distinct CDR3 sequences, roughly an eighth occurring once. The sample taken for sequencing was whole blood. All receptors come from an adult who was a healthcare worker with PCR-confirmed SARS-CoV-2 infection or an uninfected control (not recorded which).

This clonotype was detected many times. The CDR3 loop is CSVVVGLAGGKGTDTQYF. The DNA for the CDR3 is TGCAGCGTTGTAGTCGGACTAGCGGGGGGTAAAGGCACAGATACGCAGTATTTT. The chain has TRBV29-1 and TRBJ2-3; 14 bases match TRBD2. The CDR3 is 18 residues long. The V segment lost 4 bases and the J segment 1 base; nucleotides outside the gene matches: 10. Germline-derived CDR1 and CDR2 are SQVTM and ANQGSEA.

This clonotype was seen many times. This chain links TRBV6-1 with TRBJ1-1, with TRBD1 identical over 10 bases. The junction had 14 bases not matched to a gene; V was cut back by 4 bases and J by 9 bases. Germline CDR1 and CDR2: MNHNS and SASEGT. The CDR3 is made up of 16 amino acids. CDR3 in amino acids: CASSASTGQGPRKAFF. The CDR3, as DNA: TGTGCCAGCAGTGCATCCACGGGACAGGGGCCTCGGAAAGCTTTCTTT.

This chain uses TRBV10-3 with TRBJ1-4; D not certain. The V end lost 4 bases, the J end lost 7 bases, and 4 bases lay between the germline ends. CDR1 ENHRY and CDR2 SYGVKD come from the germline V gene. CDR3 length: 11 residues. CDR3 amino acids: CAISAGEKLFF. For the CDR3, the DNA is TGTGCCATCAGTGCGGGTGAAAAACTGTTTTTT.

This clonotype appeared many times. The rearrangement links TRBV7-9 to TRBJ1-3, with D possibly TRBD1 on 5 matching bases. The CDR3 covers 16 residues. V was cut by 5 bases and J by 0 bases, with 14 bases left in between. Germline V gives CDR1 SEHNR, CDR2 FQNEAQ (reference sequence). CDR3 sequence reads: CASSIYDSTSGNTIYF. CDR3 bases: TGTGCCAGCAGCATATACGACAGTACCTCTGGAAACACCATATATTTT.

This clonotype was recorded a few times. The V gene is TRBV27, the J gene TRBJ2-7; 10 positions agree with TRBD1. The CDR3 runs 15 residues. Germline V gene sequence: CDR1 MNHEY, CDR2 SMNVEV (reference sequence). Trimming at V came to 5 bases and at J to 8 bases, leaving 12 bases not matched to a gene. Written as DNA, the CDR3 is TGTGCCAGCAGTCCCGACAGGGGGCGCGGCAACAAGCAGTACTTC. Its protein product is CASSPDRGRGNKQYF.

This clonotype was detected a few times. The V gene is TRBV9, the J gene TRBJ2-2; D not certain. This CDR3 is 15 amino acids long. The V end lost 4 bases, the J end lost 6 bases, and 16 bases lay between the germline ends. Germline CDR1 reads SGDLS; CDR2 reads YYNGEE. CDR3: CASSLGMAIPGELFF. CDR3 DNA: TGTGCCAGCAGCCTCGGTATGGCCATTCCCGGGGAGCTGTTTTTT.

With respect to this clonotype: This may stem from a read error, because a much larger clone lies one nucleotide away. The genes are TRBV18 and TRBJ1-3, with 8 positions matching TRBD1. The CDR3 runs to 15 residues. Germline V gene data show CDR1 as KGHSH and CDR2 as LQKENI. The CDR3 DNA follows: TGTGCCAGCTCACCACCGACAGGGACAGGAAACGCCATATATTTT. Translated, it gives CASSPPTGTGNAIYF. Full variable domain (remainder filled in from reference TRBV18 and TRBJ1-3): NAGVMQNPRHLVRRRGQEARLRCSPMKGHSHVYWYRQLPEEGLKFMVYLQKENIIDESGMPKERFSAEFPKEGPSILRIQQVVRGDSAAYFCASSPPTGTGNAIYFGEGSWLTVV.

This clonotype was observed at least ten times. The chain carries TRBV11-2 and TRBJ2-3, with D uncertain. This CDR3 contains 14 residues. Deletions cut 1 base from V and 0 bases from J, with 5 bases between. CDR1 SGHAT and CDR2 FQNNGV come from the germline V gene. The DNA of the CDR3 is TGTGCCAGCAGCTTAGGGGCTAGCACAGATACGCAGTATTTT. As protein: CASSLGASTDTQYF.

This clonotype was counted ten times or more. The V call is TRBV9, the J call TRBJ1-1, with TRBD1 matching 7 bases. Per the germline V gene, CDR1 is SGDLS and CDR2 is YYNGEE. The CDR3 spans 12 residues. Trimming took 4 bases from V and 6 from J; bases not matched to a gene: 3. The CDR3 spells CASSQGDAEAFF. The CDR3 DNA is TGTGCCAGCAGCCAGGGGGACGCTGAAGCTTTCTTT.

The CDR3 coding sequence is TGTGCCTGGAGACAAACGTACACAGATACGCAGTATTTT. The encoded protein is CAWRQTYTDTQYF. The J gene is TRBJ2-3, the V gene TRBV30; D is unresolved. This CDR3 region has 13 residues. The V gene lost 3 bases and the J gene lost 2 bases, with 9 bases spanning the gap. From germline, CDR1 is GTSNPN and CDR2 SVGIG (reference sequence).

J is TRBJ2-5 and V is TRBV3-1; no clear D. Trimming stripped 10 bases from V and 2 bases from J, with 11 bases between. CDR1 and CDR2 (germline): LGHDT, YNNKEL (reference sequence). The CDR3 is made up of 12 amino acids. The CDR3 nucleotides are TGTGCCACCGGACGCTTACAAGAGACCCAGTACTTC. This translates into CATGRLQETQYF.

Worth noting for this clonotype: An end of the junction differs from the germline gene, which may be a read error. This sequence joins TRBV5-1 and TRBJ2-6; D possibly matches TRBD1 or TRBD2 (5 bases each). The CDR3 loop spans 18 amino acids. Germline assignment: CDR1 SGHRS and CDR2 YFSETQ. In nucleotides, the CDR3 is TGCGTCAGCAGCTTGGGAGACAGACCCCCCTCTGGGGCCAACGTCCTGACTTTC. Protein: CVSSLGDRPPSGANVLTF. Filled out from reference TRBV5-1 and TRBJ2-6, the complete variable domain reads KAGVTQTPRYLIKTRGQQVTLSCSPISGHRSVSWYQQTPGQGLQFLFEYFSETQRNKGNFPGRFSGRQFSNSRSEMNVSTLELGDSALYLCVSSLGDRPPSGANVLTFGAGSRLTVL.

The gene calls are TRBV20-1 and TRBJ1-2; D remains unclear. Trimming removed 6 bases from V and 0 bases from J, with 8 bases in between. This CDR3 is built from 12 residues. Germline CDR1 is DFQATT and CDR2 is SNEGSKA (reference sequence). CDR3 amino acids: CSASLANYGYTF. In nucleotides, the CDR3 is TGCAGTGCATCGCTGGCTAACTATGGCTACACCTTC.

This clonotype came up many times. This chain connects TRBV7-9 to TRBJ2-7; 7 bases align to TRBD1. The CDR3 covers 14 residues. Losses at the gene ends were 5 bases for V and 7 bases for J; bases not matched to a gene: 11. CDR1 and CDR2 from the germline V gene are SEHNR and FQNEAQ (reference sequence). The CDR3 region is CASSPDRVYEEQYF. Here the CDR3 DNA reads TGTGCCAGCAGCCCAGACAGGGTGTACGAGGAGCAGTACTTC.

This clonotype was seen repeatedly, ten times or more. The CDR3 protein is CASSQASGTDTQYF. The DNA of the CDR3 is TGCGCCAGCAGCCAAGCTAGCGGCACAGATACGCAGTATTTT. This chain joins TRBV4-3 and TRBJ2-3; maybe TRBD2 (6 bases). This CDR3 is 14 amino acids long. V was trimmed by 1 base and J by 1 base, leaving 6 bases between them. Germline V lookup: CDR1 LGHNA, CDR2 YSLEER.

This clonotype appeared many times. The chain is built from TRBV7-6 and TRBJ2-5; TRBD2 agrees at 16 bases. V lost 4 bases and J lost 4; bases outside the gene matches: 6. CDR1 and CDR2 from the germline V gene are SGHVS and FNYEAQ. There are 17 residues in the CDR3. The CDR3 reads CASSSVGTSGGAETQYF. The DNA for the CDR3 is TGTGCCAGCAGCTCCGTGGGGACTAGCGGGGGGGCAGAGACCCAGTACTTC.

Ten or more counts support this clonotype. The J gene is TRBJ2-1, the V gene TRBV20-1, with 7 bases fitting TRBD1. The length of the CDR3 is 15 residues. From germline, CDR1 is DFQATT and CDR2 SNEGSKA (reference sequence). J was trimmed by 4 bases and V by 5 bases; bases with no gene match: 11. DNA of the CDR3: TGCAGTGCTCACGAAGCCGCACAGGGGTACAATGAGCAGTTCTTC. Its protein is CSAHEAAQGYNEQFF.

This clonotype appeared a few times. The chain is built from TRBV5-1 and TRBJ2-7; 8 bases match TRBD1. The V segment lost 4 bases and the J segment 6 bases; nucleotides outside the gene matches: 9. This CDR3 region has 14 residues. From germline, CDR1 is SGHRS and CDR2 YFSETQ. For the CDR3, the DNA is TGCGCCAGCAGCGGGCAGACAGGGGCGGTCGAGCAGTACTTC. Its translation: CASSGQTGAVEQYF.

This clonotype was seen a few times. This CDR3 is CASSLGQGYEQYF. The CDR3 DNA follows: TGTGCCAGCAGTTTGGGACAGGGCTACGAGCAGTACTTC. The rearrangement links TRBV6-5 to TRBJ2-7; TRBD1 agrees at 9 bases. Germline V CDR1 and CDR2: MNHEY, SVGAGI. The CDR3 runs to 13 residues. The V and J ends lost 4 bases and 3 bases, in that order; junction bases with no gene match: 1.

This rearrangement joins TRBV4-1 to TRBJ2-4, with D perhaps matching TRBD1 (6 bases). Germline values: CDR1 MGHRA, CDR2 YSYEKL. Trimming took off 3 bases at V and 4 bases at J, with 7 bases between the two ends. The CDR3 is made up of 13 amino acids. The CDR3 spells CASSHTGKNIQYF. In DNA form, the CDR3 reads TGCGCCAGCAGCCACACAGGGAAAAACATTCAGTACTTC.

J is TRBJ2-7 and V is TRBV5-1; a weak D match, TRBD1 (5 bases). There are 13 residues in the CDR3. Trimming cost V 4 bases and J 4 bases, with 12 bases left between them. Per germline, CDR1 SGHRS and CDR2 YFSETQ. CDR3 amino acids: CASSPDDSYEQYF. The CDR3, as DNA: TGCGCCAGCAGCCCGGATGACAGTTACGAGCAGTACTTC.

This clonotype was observed at least ten times. The chain uses TRBV11-3 and TRBJ2-3, with D tentatively TRBD2 (6 bases). The CDR3 is 15 residues long. Germline V gene lookup returns CDR1 SGHNT and CDR2 YENEEA. Trimming shortened V by 0 bases and J by 5 bases, and 12 bases separated the two germline ends. CDR3 coding DNA: TGTGCCAGCAGCTTAGATCCGGGGCGGGGAGATACGCAGTATTTT. Protein sequence: CASSLDPGRGDTQYF.

In the case of this clonotype: A read error is possible here, since a much larger clone lies one base away. V is TRBV9 and J is TRBJ2-3; a possible D gene is TRBD2 (5 bases). Germline lookup yields CDR1 SGDLS and CDR2 YYNGEE. CDR3 length equals 16 residues. The ends were cut back, 4 bases at V and 1 base at J, with 16 bases in the middle. The CDR3 DNA sequence: TGTGCCAGCAGCCCAGGCGGGCTCTGGGGCACAGATACGCAGTATTTT. Its translation: CASSPGGLWGTDTQYF.

This clonotype was seen many times. The chain joins TRBV2 to TRBJ2-1; 12 nucleotides align to TRBD1. The CDR3 is made up of 16 amino acids. The V gene end was trimmed by 8 bases and the J gene end by 5 bases; junction bases not matched to a gene: 10. CDR1 is SNHLY and CDR2 is FYNNEI in the germline V gene. In DNA, the CDR3 is TGTGCCAGCGGAGAGACCGGGACAGGGGGCCACAATGAGCAGTTCTTC. This sequence encodes CASGETGTGGHNEQFF.

This chain connects TRBV7-8 to TRBJ1-2, with TRBD1 identical over 9 bases. The CDR3 loop spans 17 amino acids. Per germline, CDR1 SGHVS and CDR2 FQNEAQ. V lost 5 bases, J lost 1 base, and 11 bases stayed unmatched. CDR3 protein: CASSHLQGQGRNYGYTF. The CDR3 DNA reads TGTGCCAGCAGCCATCTCCAGGGACAGGGACGTAACTATGGCTACACCTTC.

The chain has TRBV2 and TRBJ2-3, with TRBD1 identical over 8 bases. Germline-derived CDR1 and CDR2 are SNHLY and FYNNEI. V lost 4 bases, J lost 2 bases, and 5 bases stayed unmatched. The CDR3 totals 15 residues. CDR3 in amino acids: CASSVETGATDTQYF. CDR3 sequence (DNA): TGTGCCAGCAGTGTAGAGACAGGGGCCACAGATACGCAGTATTTT.